The 13 T cell receptor beta chains listed next were all sequenced from one sample in a study of cytomegalovirus exposure and HLA in healthy donors. The PCR made use of 60 Vbeta and 13 Jbeta primers. Measured with immunoSEQ multiplex PCR; TCRdb has only the in-frame clones, and not every one. The table shows about 140,000 clones, with roughly four fifths occurring only once. Sequencing was performed on PBMCs. These receptors came from a woman between 45 and 60 years old in good health and CMV-seronegative.

The chain recombines TRBV7-2 with TRBJ2-3, with a possible D match to TRBD2 (5 bases). Germline V lookup: CDR1 SGHTA, CDR2 FQGNSA. The CDR3 consists of 17 residues. The V gene lost 4 bases and the J gene lost 1 base, with 18 bases spanning the gap. CDR3 coding DNA: TGTGCCAGCAGCTCAATCCAAGCGGTGTGGGGCACAGATACGCAGTATTTT. This gives the protein CASSSIQAVWGTDTQYF.

The chain recombines TRBV13 with TRBJ2-7, with TRBD1 matching 7 bases. The germline gives CDR1 PRHDT, CDR2 FYEKMQ (reference sequence). The CDR3 has 13 amino acids. J gave up 3 bases and V 4 bases, and 3 bases lay outside the gene matches. Written as DNA, the CDR3 is TGTGCCAGCAGCTCTTGGACAGGCTACGAGCAGTACTTC. Translating gives CASSSWTGYEQYF.

The chain links TRBV7-2 to TRBJ2-1; 13 bases match TRBD2. V gave up 1 base and J gave up 6 bases; unmatched junction bases: 0. Germline V gene lookup returns CDR1 SGHTA and CDR2 FQGNSA. The CDR3 covers 15 residues. The CDR3 sequence: CASSLGTSGSNEQFF. CDR3 bases: TGTGCCAGCAGCTTAGGGACTAGCGGGAGCAATGAGCAGTTCTTC.

The chain uses TRBV4-2 and TRBJ1-5; the match to TRBD1 covers 7 bases. This CDR3 is 15 amino acids long. Germline V gene sequence: CDR1 LGHNA, CDR2 YNFKEQ. The ends lost 2 bases at V and 4 bases at J; junction bases unmatched: 5. CDR3 region: CASSQYDRANQPQHF. The CDR3 DNA reads as TGTGCCAGCAGCCAATACGACAGGGCGAATCAGCCCCAGCATTTT.

The V gene is TRBV7-2, the J gene TRBJ2-5; possibly TRBD2 for D (7 bases). Trimming pared 1 base from V and 0 bases from J, leaving 9 bases between. Germline values: CDR1 SGHTA, CDR2 FQGNSA. The CDR3 is 15 amino acids. CDR3 nucleotide sequence: TGTGCCAGCAGCTTAGTCGGGGGGCACCAAGAGACCCAGTACTTC. This translates into CASSLVGGHQETQYF.

This chain connects TRBV18 to TRBJ2-3; no clear D gene. The germline CDR1 and CDR2 sequences are KGHSH and LQKENI. There are 15 residues in the CDR3. V lost 5 bases, J lost 3 bases, and 15 bases lay in between. CDR3 in DNA: TGTGCCAGCTCATTCGGAGTCGAATGGACAGATACGCAGTATTTT. As protein: CASSFGVEWTDTQYF.

The rearrangement links TRBV7-2 to TRBJ1-2, with 9 positions matching TRBD1. The germline CDR1 and CDR2 sequences are SGHTA and FQGNSA. The junction had 11 bases not matched to a gene; V was cut back by 5 bases and J by 7 bases. CDR3 length: 15 amino acids. The CDR3 DNA sequence: TGTGCCAGCAGCACCCGGACAGGGGATAGAGTTGGCTACACCTTC. Translation: CASSTRTGDRVGYTF.

This clone was recorded a few times. V gene TRBV19 combines with J gene TRBJ1-6; perhaps TRBD1 as D (5 bases). Germline lookup yields CDR1 LNHDA and CDR2 SQIVND (reference sequence). Between the trimmed V and J ends, which lost 3 bases and 0 bases, there was a span of 12 bases. The CDR3 loop spans 17 amino acids. Here the CDR3 DNA reads TGTGCCAGTAGTATTTGGGCAGGGCGCTCCTATAATTCACCCCTCCACTTT. Protein product: CASSIWAGRSYNSPLHF.

The rearrangement uses TRBV11-1 and TRBJ1-6; TRBD1 is a possible D gene (5 bases). The CDR3 extends over 14 amino acids. Trimming pared 7 bases from V and 9 bases from J, leaving 16 bases between. Germline loops: CDR1 SGHAT, CDR2 FQDESV (reference sequence). This CDR3 is CASNEKGASSPLHF. CDR3 nucleotides: TGTGCCAGCAACGAAAAAGGGGCTAGTTCACCCCTCCACTTT.

The chain carries TRBV6-4 and TRBJ1-5; TRBD1 matches 9 bases. Trimming at V came to 0 bases and at J to 7 bases, leaving 13 bases not matched to a gene. This CDR3 has 18 amino acids. The V gene's germline CDR1 is MRHNA and CDR2 SNTAGT. The CDR3 DNA sequence: TGTGCCAGCAGTGACTCGATGTTGGGACAGGGTAAGTTGCAGCCCCAGCATTTT. It translates to CASSDSMLGQGKLQPQHF.

This clone was observed a handful of times. The chain links TRBV10-3 to TRBJ1-3, with D maybe TRBD1 (6 bases). The V end was cut by 2 bases, the J end by 4 bases, with 15 bases between. This CDR3 spans 16 amino acids. Germline V lookup: CDR1 ENHRY, CDR2 SYGVKD. CDR3 amino acids: CAISEPWAGAGNTIYF. In DNA form, the CDR3 reads TGTGCCATCAGTGAGCCCTGGGCAGGGGCAGGAAACACCATATATTTT.

About this clone: Its ends do not fully match the called genes, so a read error is possible. This chain uses TRBV7-8 with TRBJ2-7, with 11 bases that match TRBD2. The V gene's germline CDR1 is SGHVS and CDR2 FQNEAQ. CDR3 length equals 15 residues. CDR3 loop: CASSIAGGRENEQYF. CDR3 nucleotides: TGTGCCAGCAGCATAGCGGGGGGGAGGGAAAACGAGCAGTACTTC.

This chain links TRBV7-5 with TRBJ1-1; the table's D gene call, TRBD1, was not cross checked with the DNA. TRBV7-5 is tagged as a pseudogene. CDR3 length: 20 amino acids. CDR3 nucleotide sequence: TGTGCCAGAAGCTCGCTCCGACCACAGGACAGGGTTAACATGAACACTGAAGCTTTCTTT. Amino acid sequence: CARSSLRPQDRVNMNTEAFF.